The present T cell receptor (beta chain) was sequenced within a study of identical twins. TCRdb passed the 5' RACE reads through MiXCR, listing each CDR3 protein once. The profile covers approximately 530,000 distinct CDR3 sequences, with 20% to 25% appearing a single time and more than 0.4% taken by the ten largest. CDR1 is LGHNT, CDR2 FRNRAP, per germline. The CDR3 runs 16 residues. Losses at the gene ends were 5 bases for V and 7 bases for J; bases not matched to a gene: 9. These data also featured in a second study, about yellow fever vaccine responses in identical twins.

The sequence came from a woman aged 18-29 years in good health. The source material was CD4+ T cells sorted from blood. The chain recombines TRBV12-5 with TRBJ2-1; 12 bases are a match to TRBD1. Written as DNA, the CDR3 is TGTGCTAGTGGTGCAGGGACAGGGGGCTCCGGGAATGAGCAGTTCTTC. Its translation: CASGAGTGGSGNEQFF.